This T cell receptor (beta chain) was documented in a study of early stage breast cancer tumors. The V gene end was trimmed by 9 bases and the J gene end by 4 bases; junction bases not matched to a gene: 4. CDR3 length equals 13 residues. Germline CDR1 is ENHRY and CDR2 is SYGVKD. This clone came up a few times. TCRdb keeps only in-frame clones here, not all; method: immunoSEQ multiplex PCR. This table holds about 48,000 clones, roughly 83% found once. Source material: blood. This rearrangement joins TRBV10-3 to TRBJ1-3; 9 bases are shared with TRBD1. This clonotype originated in a person between 50 and 60 years old with breast cancer. The CDR3 sequence is CAIRTGVGNTIYF. The CDR3 bases are TGTGCCATAAGGACAGGGGTGGGAAACACCATATATTTT.